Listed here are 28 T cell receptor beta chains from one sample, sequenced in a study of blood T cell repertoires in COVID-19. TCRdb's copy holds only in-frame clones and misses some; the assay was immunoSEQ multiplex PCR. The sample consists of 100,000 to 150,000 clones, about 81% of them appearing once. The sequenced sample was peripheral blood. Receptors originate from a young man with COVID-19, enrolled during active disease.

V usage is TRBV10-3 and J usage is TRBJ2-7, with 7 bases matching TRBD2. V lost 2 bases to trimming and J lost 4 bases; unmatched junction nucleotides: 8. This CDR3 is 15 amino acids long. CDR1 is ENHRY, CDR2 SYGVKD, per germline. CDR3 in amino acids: CAISEPSSGGYEQYF. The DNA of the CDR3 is TGTGCCATCAGTGAGCCATCTAGCGGCGGGTACGAGCAGTACTTC.

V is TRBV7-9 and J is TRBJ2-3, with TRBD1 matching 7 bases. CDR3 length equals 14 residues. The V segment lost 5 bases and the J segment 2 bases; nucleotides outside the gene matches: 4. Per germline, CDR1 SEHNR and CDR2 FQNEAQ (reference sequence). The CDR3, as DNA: TGTGCCAGCAGCCGGGACAGCTTCACAGATACGCAGTATTTT. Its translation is CASSRDSFTDTQYF.

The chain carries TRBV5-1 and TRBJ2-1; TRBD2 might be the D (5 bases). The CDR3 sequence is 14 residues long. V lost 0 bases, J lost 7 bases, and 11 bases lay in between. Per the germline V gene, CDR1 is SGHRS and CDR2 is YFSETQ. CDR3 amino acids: CASSLVRVGNEQFF. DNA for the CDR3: TGCGCCAGCAGCTTGGTGCGGGTCGGGAATGAGCAGTTCTTC.

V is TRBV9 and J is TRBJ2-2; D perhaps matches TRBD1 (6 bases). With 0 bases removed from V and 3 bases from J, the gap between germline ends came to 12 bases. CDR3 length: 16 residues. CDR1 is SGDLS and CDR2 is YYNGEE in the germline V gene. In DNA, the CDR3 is TGTGCCAGCAGCGTAGGGGAAGCAGGGGACACCGGGGAGCTGTTTTTT. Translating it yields CASSVGEAGDTGELFF.

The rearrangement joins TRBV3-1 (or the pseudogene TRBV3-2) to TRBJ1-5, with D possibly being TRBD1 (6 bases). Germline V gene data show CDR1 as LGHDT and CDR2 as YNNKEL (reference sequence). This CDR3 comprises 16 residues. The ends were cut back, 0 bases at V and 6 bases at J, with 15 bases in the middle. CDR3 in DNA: TGTGCCAGCAGCCAAGAATTCGACAGGTCCCCTCAGCCCCAGCATTTT. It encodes CASSQEFDRSPQPQHF.

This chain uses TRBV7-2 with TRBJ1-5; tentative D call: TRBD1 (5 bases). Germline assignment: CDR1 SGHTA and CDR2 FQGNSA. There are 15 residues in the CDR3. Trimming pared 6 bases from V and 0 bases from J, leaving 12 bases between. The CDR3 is CASSYDSLSNQPQHF. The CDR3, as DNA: TGTGCCAGCAGTTACGACAGCCTTAGCAATCAGCCCCAGCATTTT. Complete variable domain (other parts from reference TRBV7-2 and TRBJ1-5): GAGVSQSPSNKVTEKGKDVELRCDPISGHTALYWYRQSLGQGLEFLIYFQGNSAPDKSGLPSDRFSAERTGGSVSTLTIQRTQQEDSAVYLCASSYDSLSNQPQHFGDGTRLSIL.

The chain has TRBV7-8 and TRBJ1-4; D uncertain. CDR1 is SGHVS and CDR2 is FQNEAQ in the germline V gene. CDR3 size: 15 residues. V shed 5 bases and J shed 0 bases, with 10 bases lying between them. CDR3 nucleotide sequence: TGTGCCAGCAGCCCCCAAATGTCAACTAATGAAAAACTGTTTTTT. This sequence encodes CASSPQMSTNEKLFF.

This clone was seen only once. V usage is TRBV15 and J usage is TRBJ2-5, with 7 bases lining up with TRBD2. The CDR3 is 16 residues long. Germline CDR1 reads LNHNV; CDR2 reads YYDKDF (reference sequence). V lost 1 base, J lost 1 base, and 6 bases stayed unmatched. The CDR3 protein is CATSRGNSGTQETQYF. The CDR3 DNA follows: TGTGCCACCAGCAGAGGGAACAGCGGGACCCAAGAGACCCAGTACTTC.

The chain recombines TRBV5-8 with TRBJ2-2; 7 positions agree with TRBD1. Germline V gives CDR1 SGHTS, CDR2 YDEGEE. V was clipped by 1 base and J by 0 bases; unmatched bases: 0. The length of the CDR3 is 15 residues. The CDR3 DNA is TGTGCCAGCAGCTTGCAGGGGGCGAACACCGGGGAGCTGTTTTTT. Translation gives CASSLQGANTGELFF.

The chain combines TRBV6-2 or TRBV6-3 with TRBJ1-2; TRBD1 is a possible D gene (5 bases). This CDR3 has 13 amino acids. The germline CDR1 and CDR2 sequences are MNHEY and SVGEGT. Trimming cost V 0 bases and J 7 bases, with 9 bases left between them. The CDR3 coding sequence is TGTGCCAGCAGTTACTCGAACAGGCTTGGCTACACCTTC. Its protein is CASSYSNRLGYTF.

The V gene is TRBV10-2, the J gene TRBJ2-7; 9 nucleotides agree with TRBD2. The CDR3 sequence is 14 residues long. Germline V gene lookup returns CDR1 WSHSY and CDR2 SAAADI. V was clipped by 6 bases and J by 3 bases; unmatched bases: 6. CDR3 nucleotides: TGCGCCAGCAGCGCTAGCGGGGATAGCTACGAGCAGTACTTC. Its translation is CASSASGDSYEQYF.

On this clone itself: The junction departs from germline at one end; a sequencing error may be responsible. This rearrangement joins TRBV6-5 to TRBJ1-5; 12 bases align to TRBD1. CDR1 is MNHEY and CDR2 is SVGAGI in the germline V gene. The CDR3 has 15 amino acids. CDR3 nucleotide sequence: TGTGCCAGCAGACCCGGGACAGGGGGCAACCAGCCCCAGCATTTT. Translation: CASRPGTGGNQPQHF.

CDR3 DNA: TGTGCCAGCAGACAGACAGGCTCTGGAAACACCATATATTTT. It specifies CASRQTGSGNTIYF. The chain is built from TRBV6-5 and TRBJ1-3; TRBD1 is a possible D gene (6 bases). Germline V gene data show CDR1 as MNHEY and CDR2 as SVGAGI. The V and J ends lost 6 bases and 0 bases respectively, with 9 bases between them. CDR3 size: 14 residues.

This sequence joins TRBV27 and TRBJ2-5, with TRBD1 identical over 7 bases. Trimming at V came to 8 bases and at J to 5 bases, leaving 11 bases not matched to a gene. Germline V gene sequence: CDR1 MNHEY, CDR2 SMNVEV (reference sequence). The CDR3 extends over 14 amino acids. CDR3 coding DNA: TGTGCCAGCGGTCTACAGGGGTTTGGGGAGACCCAGTACTTC. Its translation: CASGLQGFGETQYF.

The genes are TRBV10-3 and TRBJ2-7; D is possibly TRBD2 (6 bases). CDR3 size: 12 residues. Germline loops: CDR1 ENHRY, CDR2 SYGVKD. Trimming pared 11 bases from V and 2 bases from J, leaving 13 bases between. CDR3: CASQSSAYEQYF. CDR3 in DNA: TGTGCCTCCCAGTCTAGCGCCTACGAGCAGTACTTC.

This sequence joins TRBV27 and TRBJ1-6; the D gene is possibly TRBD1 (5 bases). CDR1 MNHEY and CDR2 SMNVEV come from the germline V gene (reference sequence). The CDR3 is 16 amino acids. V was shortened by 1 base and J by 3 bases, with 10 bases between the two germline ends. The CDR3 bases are TGTGCCAGCAGTTTATATCAGGGCTTCTATAATTCACCCCTCCACTTT. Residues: CASSLYQGFYNSPLHF.

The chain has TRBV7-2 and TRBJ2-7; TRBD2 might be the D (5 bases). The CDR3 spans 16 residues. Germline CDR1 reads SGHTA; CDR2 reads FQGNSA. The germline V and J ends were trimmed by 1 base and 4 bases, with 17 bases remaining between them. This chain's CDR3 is CASSLDSSFSVYEQYF. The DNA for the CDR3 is TGTGCCAGCAGCTTAGATTCTAGCTTTTCCGTTTACGAGCAGTACTTC. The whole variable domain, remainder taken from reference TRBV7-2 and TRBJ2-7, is GAGVSQSPSNKVTEKGKDVELRCDPISGHTALYWYRQSLGQGLEFLIYFQGNSAPDKSGLPSDRFSAERTGGSVSTLTIQRTQQEDSAVYLCASSLDSSFSVYEQYFGPGTRLTVT.

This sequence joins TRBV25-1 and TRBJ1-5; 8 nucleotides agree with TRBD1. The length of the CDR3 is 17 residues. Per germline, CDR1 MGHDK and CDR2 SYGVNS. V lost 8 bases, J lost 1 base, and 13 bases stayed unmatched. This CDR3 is CASSLLRTGISNQPQHF. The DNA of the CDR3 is TGTGCCAGCTCCCTTCTTCGGACAGGGATAAGCAATCAGCCCCAGCATTTT. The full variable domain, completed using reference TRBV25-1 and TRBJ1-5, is EADIYQTPRYLVIGTGKKITLECSQTMGHDKMYWYQQDPGMELHLIHYSYGVNSTEKGDLSSESTVSRIRTEHFPLTLESARPSHTSQYLCASSLLRTGISNQPQHFGDGTRLSIL.

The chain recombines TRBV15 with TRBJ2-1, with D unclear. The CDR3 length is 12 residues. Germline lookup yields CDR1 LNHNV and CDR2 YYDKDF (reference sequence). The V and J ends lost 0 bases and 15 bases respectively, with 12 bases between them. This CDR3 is CATSRDTAAMFF. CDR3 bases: TGTGCCACCAGCAGAGATACCGCGGCCATGTTCTTC.

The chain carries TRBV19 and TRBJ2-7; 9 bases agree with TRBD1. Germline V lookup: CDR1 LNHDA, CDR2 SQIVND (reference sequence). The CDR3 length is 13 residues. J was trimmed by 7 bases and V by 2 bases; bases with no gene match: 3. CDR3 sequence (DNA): TGTGCCAGTAGTATAAGGACAGGGGAGGAGCAGTACTTC. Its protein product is CASSIRTGEEQYF.

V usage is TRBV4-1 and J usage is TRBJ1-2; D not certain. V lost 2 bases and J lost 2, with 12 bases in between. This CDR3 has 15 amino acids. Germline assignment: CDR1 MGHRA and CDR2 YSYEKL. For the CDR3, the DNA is TGCGCCAGCAGCCAATTGACTACAGAGAACTATGGCTACACCTTC. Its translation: CASSQLTTENYGYTF.

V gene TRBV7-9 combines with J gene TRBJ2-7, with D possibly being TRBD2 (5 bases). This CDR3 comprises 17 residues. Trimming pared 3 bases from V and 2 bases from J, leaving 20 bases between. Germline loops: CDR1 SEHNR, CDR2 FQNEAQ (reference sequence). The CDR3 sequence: CASSFWNAPKEAYEQYF. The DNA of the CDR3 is TGTGCCAGCAGCTTTTGGAATGCTCCTAAGGAGGCCTACGAGCAGTACTTC.

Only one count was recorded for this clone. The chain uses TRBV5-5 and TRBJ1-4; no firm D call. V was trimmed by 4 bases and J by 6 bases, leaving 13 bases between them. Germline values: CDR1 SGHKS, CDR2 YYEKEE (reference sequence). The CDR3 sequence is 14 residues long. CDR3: CASSPWWRDEKLFF. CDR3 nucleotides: TGTGCCAGCAGCCCCTGGTGGAGGGATGAAAAACTGTTTTTT.

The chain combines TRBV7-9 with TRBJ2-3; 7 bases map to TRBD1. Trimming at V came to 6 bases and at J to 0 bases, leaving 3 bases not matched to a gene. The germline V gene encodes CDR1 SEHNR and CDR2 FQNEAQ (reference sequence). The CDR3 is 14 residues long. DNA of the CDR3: TGTGCCAGCAGGTCCAGGGGGAGCACAGATACGCAGTATTTT. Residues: CASRSRGSTDTQYF.

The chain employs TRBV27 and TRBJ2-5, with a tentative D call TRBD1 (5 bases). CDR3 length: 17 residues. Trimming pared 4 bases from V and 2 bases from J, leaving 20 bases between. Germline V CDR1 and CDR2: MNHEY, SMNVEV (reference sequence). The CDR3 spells CASSSYHLFQGQETQYF. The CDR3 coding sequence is TGTGCCAGCAGTTCCTACCATCTCTTCCAGGGTCAAGAGACCCAGTACTTC.

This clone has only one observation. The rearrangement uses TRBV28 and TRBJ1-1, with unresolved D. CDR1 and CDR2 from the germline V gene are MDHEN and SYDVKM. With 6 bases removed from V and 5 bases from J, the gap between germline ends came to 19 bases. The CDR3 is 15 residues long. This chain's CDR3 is CASSFTSNAGTEAFF. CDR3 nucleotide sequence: TGTGCCAGCAGCTTCACTTCGAACGCCGGGACTGAAGCTTTCTTT.

The CDR3, as DNA: TGCGCCAGCAGCCTACTTCAATCGGGCGGGGACCGCTACAATGAGCAGTTCTTC. It yields the protein CASSLLQSGGDRYNEQFF. This chain links TRBV5-1 with TRBJ2-1; a weak D match, TRBD2 (6 bases). The CDR3 has 18 amino acids. The germline V and J ends were trimmed by 4 bases and 3 bases, with 23 bases remaining between them. Germline CDR1 reads SGHRS; CDR2 reads YFSETQ.

This chain's CDR3 is CASSLGVTSGDEETQYF. The DNA for the CDR3 is TGTGCCAGCAGCTTAGGGGTGACTAGCGGGGACGAAGAGACCCAGTACTTC. The chain combines TRBV7-2 with TRBJ2-5; TRBD2 matches at 11 bases. V shed 1 base and J 3 bases; nucleotides not matched to a gene: 7. This CDR3 has 17 residues. CDR1 and CDR2 (germline): SGHTA, FQGNSA.